The clone carrying this TCR beta chain has only one observation. Its target is unknown. The repertoire was sequenced with immunoSEQ multiplex PCR; TCRdb's copy has only in-frame clones and lacks some. The table lists about 81,000 clones, around 93% of them singletons, with more than 7.5% in the top ten. This sample is drawn from a study of T cell responses to AZD1222 COVID-19 vaccine. General study findings and limits: Targeting of unmutated variant regions was reportedly seen in nearly half of spike-specific TCRs. At 160-218 and 743-854, vaccine-associated CD4 TCRs were dominant, and they spanned spike.

The CDR3 contains 15 residues. V lost 6 bases to trimming and J lost 7 bases; unmatched junction nucleotides: 9. The germline V gene encodes CDR1 LNHDA and CDR2 SQIVND (reference sequence). The chain couples TRBV19 to TRBJ2-3, with TRBD2 matching over 11 bases. The TCR originated in an adult who received the AZD1222 COVID-19 vaccine. Sequenced here: peripheral blood, sampled 28 days after the second AZD1222 dose. The CDR3 sequence is CASSVEGTSGNTQYF. The CDR3 nucleotides read TGTGCCAGTAGCGTAGAGGGGACTAGCGGCAATACGCAGTATTTT.